Given below is one T cell receptor beta chain in context. The table came from immunoSEQ multiplex PCR; TCRdb's copy has only in-frame clones and leaves some out. The sample comprises roughly 100,000 clones, approximately 90% of which are singletons, and approximately 3% rests with the top ten. This sample is part of a study of blood T cell repertoires in COVID-19. The germline CDR1 and CDR2 sequences are LNHDA and SQIVND (reference sequence). The length of the CDR3 is 16 residues. With 4 bases clipped from V and 3 bases from J, the junction kept 5 bases outside the gene matches. The specimen was peripheral blood. This TCR was sampled from a man aged 50 to 60 in a cohort sampled during active COVID-19. The chain is built from TRBV19 and TRBJ1-6; 8 nucleotides agree with TRBD1. The CDR3 loop reads CASSTLGQGYNSPLHF. CDR3 coding DNA: TGTGCCAGTAGTACCCTCGGACAGGGCTATAATTCACCCCTCCACTTT.